The 23 T cell receptor beta chains below come from one sample, sequenced in a study of T cells in Graves' hyperthyroidism and ophthalmopathy. Amplification yielded TCR beta CDR3 regions, with RNA transcripts as the source. The primer set for the first-round RT-PCR of the TCR CDR3 was HTBI. TCRdb passed the multiplex PCR reads through MiXCR, listing each CDR3 protein once. Counted here are fewer than 400,000 distinct CDR3 sequences, just under 25% occurring once; the ten biggest clones make up about 70%. The source material was blood. These receptors all come from a man in his fifties or sixties with Graves' hyperthyroidism.

This chain uses TRBV11-2 with TRBJ2-1; D may be TRBD1 (6 bases). CDR1 and CDR2 from the germline V gene are SGHAT and FQNNGV. The CDR3 sequence is 12 residues long. The germline V and J ends were trimmed by 4 bases and 15 bases, with 16 bases remaining between them. This CDR3 is CASSSLPGHGFF. Written as DNA, the CDR3 is TGTGCCAGCAGCTCCCTTCCGGGACATGGGTTCTTC.

The sample holds a few counts of this clonotype. This chain links TRBV5-1 with TRBJ1-4, with TRBD1 identical over 10 bases. Germline V lookup: CDR1 SGHRS, CDR2 YFSETQ. V dropped 3 bases and J dropped 8; count of bases not matched to a gene: 4. The length of the CDR3 is 14 residues. CDR3: CASSSTGGQEKLFF. CDR3 in DNA: TGCGCCAGCAGCTCGACAGGGGGCCAGGAAAAACTGTTTTTT.

This clonotype was observed at least ten times. The genes are TRBV3-1 and TRBJ2-1; TRBD2 aligns across 12 bases. V gave up 1 base and J gave up 8 bases; unmatched junction bases: 3. This CDR3 has 15 residues. CDR1 LGHDT and CDR2 YNNKEL come from the germline V gene (reference sequence). The CDR3 DNA reads as TGTGCCAGCAGCCAAGTCCTAGCGGGAGGGGATGAGCAGTTCTTC. Its protein is CASSQVLAGGDEQFF.

This sequence joins TRBV5-6 and TRBJ2-7, with 9 bases fitting TRBD1. Looked up from germline, CDR1 is SGHDT and CDR2 is YYEEEE. The CDR3 is 16 amino acids. After removal of 4 bases from V and 0 bases from J, the junction contained 8 bases not matched to a gene. CDR3 protein: CASSLWGTGISYEQYF. CDR3 sequence (DNA): TGTGCCAGCAGCCTGTGGGGGACAGGGATCTCCTACGAGCAGTACTTC.

In its sample, this clonotype was seen many times. The chain uses TRBV20-1 and TRBJ2-1, with TRBD1 as a possible D gene (6 bases). Per the germline V gene, CDR1 is DFQATT and CDR2 is SNEGSKA (reference sequence). The CDR3 consists of 13 residues. CDR3 in amino acids: CSSNRERNNEQFF. Written as DNA, the CDR3 is TGCAGCTCAAACAGGGAGAGGAACAATGAGCAGTTCTTC.

V and J are TRBV5-1 and TRBJ2-5; the D is unclear. CDR1 and CDR2 from the germline V gene are SGHRS and YFSETQ. Trimming left V 3 bases short and J 4 bases short, with 13 bases between. The CDR3 is made up of 14 amino acids. CDR3 sequence: CASSSTVTRETQYF. The CDR3 DNA reads as TGCGCCAGCAGCTCCACAGTTACGAGAGAGACCCAGTACTTC.

This clonotype was found a few times. The chain employs TRBV5-1 and TRBJ1-2, with 11 bases aligning to TRBD1. The CDR3 covers 16 residues. J was trimmed by 3 bases and V by 1 base; bases with no gene match: 5. In germline, CDR1 is SGHRS, CDR2 YFSETQ. The CDR3, as DNA: TGCGCCAGCAGCTTGACACCGGGACAGGGGGACTATGGCTACACCTTC. Amino acid sequence: CASSLTPGQGDYGYTF.

This clonotype showed up just a few times. The CDR3 DNA sequence: TGTGCCAGCAGTCCCAGGGACGAGGCCAACGTCCTGACTTTC. Protein: CASSPRDEANVLTF. J is TRBJ2-6 and V is TRBV28; D tentatively fits TRBD1 or TRBD2 (5 bases each). The CDR3 sequence is 14 residues long. Germline CDR1 and CDR2: MDHEN and SYDVKM. V was shortened by 5 bases and J by 6 bases, with 11 bases between the two germline ends.

Here the CDR3 DNA reads TGCGCCAGCACCCCAGCTGGAGGGCTTTGGGATACGCAGTATTTT. This codes for CASTPAGGLWDTQYF. The chain couples TRBV5-1 to TRBJ2-3; D perhaps matches TRBD2 (6 bases). The germline CDR1 and CDR2 sequences are SGHRS and YFSETQ. V lost 6 bases and J lost 6, with 20 bases in between. The length of the CDR3 is 15 residues.

The sample holds a few counts of this clonotype. The chain has TRBV12-3 or TRBV12-4 and TRBJ2-1; the D is unclear. The ends were cut back, 6 bases at V and 12 bases at J, with 18 bases in the middle. The CDR3 consists of 13 residues. CDR3 bases: TGTGCCAGCAGCCTCTTTAGATCCGGTACGCAGTTCTTC. Translating it yields CASSLFRSGTQFF.

The genes are TRBV3-1 and TRBJ2-1, with 10 bases matching TRBD2. CDR1 is LGHDT and CDR2 is YNNKEL in the germline V gene (reference sequence). The CDR3 spans 15 residues. Trimming at V came to 4 bases and at J to 9 bases, leaving 9 bases not matched to a gene. The CDR3 DNA is TGTGCCAGCAGCCTCTCAGCAGCGGGAGGGATTGAGCAGTTCTTC. It yields the protein CASSLSAAGGIEQFF.

This chain connects TRBV7-6 to TRBJ2-5; the D gene is possibly TRBD1 (7 bases). This CDR3 spans 15 amino acids. The germline V gene encodes CDR1 SGHVS and CDR2 FNYEAQ. Trimming took off 5 bases at V and 5 bases at J, with 18 bases between the two ends. Written as DNA, the CDR3 is TGTGCCAGCAGCCTAGGGGGCGGGAAGGGCGAGACCCAGTACTTC. It codes for CASSLGGGKGETQYF.

This clonotype was recorded many times. The CDR3 bases are TGTGCCAGCAGTCCACAACAACCCGGGACTAGCGGGATCAATGAGCAGTTCTTC. Its translation is CASSPQQPGTSGINEQFF. The chain combines TRBV6-2 or TRBV6-3 with TRBJ2-1; the match to TRBD2 covers 13 bases. The germline gives CDR1 MNHEY, CDR2 SVGEGT. This CDR3 is built from 18 residues. V gave up 5 bases and J gave up 6 bases; unmatched junction bases: 13.

This clonotype was detected a few times. This CDR3 reads CASSLGSTTGYTF. The CDR3 DNA reads TGTGCCAGCAGCTTGGGGAGCACCACGGGCTACACCTTC. The rearrangement uses TRBV7-9 and TRBJ1-2; no clear D gene. V lost 3 bases and J 8 bases, leaving 13 bases between the germline ends. The CDR3 runs to 13 residues. In germline, CDR1 is SEHNR, CDR2 FQNEAQ (reference sequence). Using reference TRBV7-9 and TRBJ1-2 for the parts outside the CDR3, the full variable domain is DTGVSQNPRHKITKRGQNVTFRCDPISEHNRLYWYRQTLGQGPEFLTYFQNEAQLEKSRLLSDRFSAERPKGSFSTLEIQRTEQGDSAMYLCASSLGSTTGYTFGSGTRLTVV.

The chain uses TRBV5-1 and TRBJ2-3, with 7 positions matching TRBD1. The CDR3 totals 19 residues. Germline CDR1 SGHRS, CDR2 YFSETQ. The J segment lost 0 bases and the V segment lost 0 bases, leaving 13 bases of the junction unmatched. As DNA, the CDR3 is TGCGCCAGCAGCTTGGAAGAGGGACAGCCTTTCCCTAGCACAGATACGCAGTATTTT. This sequence encodes CASSLEEGQPFPSTDTQYF.

The V call is TRBV3-1, the J call TRBJ1-6; 7 bases map to TRBD1. The CDR3 has 18 residues. The junction had 14 bases not matched to a gene; V was cut back by 0 bases and J by 9 bases. Germline V CDR1 and CDR2: LGHDT, YNNKEL (reference sequence). CDR3 sequence: CASSQDLAAGAGGSPLHF. DNA for the CDR3: TGTGCCAGCAGCCAAGATCTTGCCGCAGGAGCAGGGGGTTCACCCCTCCACTTT.

This clonotype was observed a few times. The rearrangement joins TRBV18 to TRBJ2-1, with TRBD2 matching 8 bases. CDR3 length: 15 amino acids. J gave up 4 bases and V 4 bases, and 6 bases lay outside the gene matches. CDR1 is KGHSH and CDR2 is LQKENI in the germline V gene. This CDR3 is CASSRDRGGYNEQFF. CDR3 in DNA: TGTGCCAGCTCACGGGACCGGGGGGGTTACAATGAGCAGTTCTTC. The full variable domain, in which reference TRBV18 and TRBJ2-1 provide the parts outside the CDR3, is NAGVMQNPRHLVRRRGQEARLRCSPMKGHSHVYWYRQLPEEGLKFMVYLQKENIIDESGMPKERFSAEFPKEGPSILRIQQVVRGDSAAYFCASSRDRGGYNEQFFGPGTRLTVL.

This clonotype has only a few counts. This sequence joins TRBV18 and TRBJ2-2, with 12 bases fitting TRBD2. The CDR3 totals 16 residues. The germline CDR1 and CDR2 sequences are KGHSH and LQKENI. The V segment lost 3 bases and the J segment 4 bases; nucleotides outside the gene matches: 3. The CDR3 protein is CASSPGLAGITGELFF. CDR3 DNA sequence: TGTGCCAGCTCACCCGGACTAGCGGGAATCACCGGGGAGCTGTTTTTT.

This clonotype was seen a handful of times. The chain joins TRBV2 to TRBJ1-5; D call uncertain. Germline assignment: CDR1 SNHLY and CDR2 FYNNEI. The germline V and J ends were trimmed by 2 bases and 1 base, with 12 bases remaining between them. CDR3 length equals 16 residues. The CDR3 DNA follows: TGTGCCAGCAGTGAAATCCGATTTTACAGCAATCAGCCCCAGCATTTT. Translation gives CASSEIRFYSNQPQHF. The variable domain in full, with the rest retrieved from reference TRBV2 and TRBJ1-5, is EPEVTQTPSHQVTQMGQEVILRCVPISNHLYFYWYRQILGQKVEFLVSFYNNEISEKSEIFDDQFSVERPDGSNFTLKIRSTKLEDSAMYFCASSEIRFYSNQPQHFGDGTRLSIL.

For the CDR3, the DNA is TGTGCCAGCAGTCACGAATGGGACAGAAGCTGTACCTTC. This codes for CASSHEWDRSCTF. The chain carries TRBV6-1 and TRBJ1-2; 7 bases agree with TRBD1. The CDR3 contains 13 residues. V dropped 5 bases and J dropped 14; count of bases not matched to a gene: 14. Germline V gene lookup returns CDR1 MNHNS and CDR2 SASEGT.

The J gene is TRBJ2-4, the V gene TRBV20-1; TRBD2 agrees at 9 bases. CDR3 length: 15 amino acids. Germline CDR1 and CDR2: DFQATT and SNEGSKA (reference sequence). After removal of 1 base from V and 0 bases from J, the junction contained 1 base not matched to a gene. CDR3 bases: TGCAGTGCTAGAGGCGGGGGGGTAGCCAAAAACATTCAGTACTTC. Protein sequence: CSARGGGVAKNIQYF.

This clonotype has a count of ten or more. The rearrangement uses TRBV20-1 and TRBJ1-1; no clear D. Germline V CDR1 and CDR2: DFQATT, SNEGSKA (reference sequence). This CDR3 has 12 residues. V lost 5 bases to trimming and J lost 3 bases, with 10 bases between them. This CDR3 reads CSAPRFDTEAFF. DNA of the CDR3: TGCAGTGCTCCCAGGTTTGACACTGAAGCTTTCTTT.

In this sample, this clonotype turned up a few times. The rearrangement joins TRBV12-3 or TRBV12-4 to TRBJ1-3, with TRBD1 as a possible D gene (5 bases). The V end lost 4 bases, the J end lost 3 bases, and 19 bases lay between the germline ends. CDR3 length equals 17 residues. CDR3 loop: CASSSRLMTADGNTIYF. The DNA for the CDR3 is TGTGCCAGCAGTTCCCGGCTGATGACAGCGGATGGAAACACCATATATTTT.